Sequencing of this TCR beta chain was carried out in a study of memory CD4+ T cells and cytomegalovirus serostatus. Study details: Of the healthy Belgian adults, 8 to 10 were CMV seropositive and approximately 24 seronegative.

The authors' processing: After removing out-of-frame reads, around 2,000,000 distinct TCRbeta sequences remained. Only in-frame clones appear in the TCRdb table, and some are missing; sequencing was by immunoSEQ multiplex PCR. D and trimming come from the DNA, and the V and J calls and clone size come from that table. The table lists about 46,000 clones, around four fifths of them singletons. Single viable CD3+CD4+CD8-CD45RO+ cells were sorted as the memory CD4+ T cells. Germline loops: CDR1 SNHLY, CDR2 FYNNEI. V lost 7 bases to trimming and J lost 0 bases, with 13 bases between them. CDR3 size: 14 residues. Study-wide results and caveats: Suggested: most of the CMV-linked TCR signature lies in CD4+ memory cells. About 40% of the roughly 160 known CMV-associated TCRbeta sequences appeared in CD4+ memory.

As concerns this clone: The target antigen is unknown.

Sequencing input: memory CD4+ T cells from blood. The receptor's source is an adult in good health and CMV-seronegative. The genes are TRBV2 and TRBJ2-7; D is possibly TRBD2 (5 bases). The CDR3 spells CASMPGSHSYEQYF. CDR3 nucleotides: TGTGCCAGCATGCCGGGATCTCACTCCTACGAGCAGTACTTC.